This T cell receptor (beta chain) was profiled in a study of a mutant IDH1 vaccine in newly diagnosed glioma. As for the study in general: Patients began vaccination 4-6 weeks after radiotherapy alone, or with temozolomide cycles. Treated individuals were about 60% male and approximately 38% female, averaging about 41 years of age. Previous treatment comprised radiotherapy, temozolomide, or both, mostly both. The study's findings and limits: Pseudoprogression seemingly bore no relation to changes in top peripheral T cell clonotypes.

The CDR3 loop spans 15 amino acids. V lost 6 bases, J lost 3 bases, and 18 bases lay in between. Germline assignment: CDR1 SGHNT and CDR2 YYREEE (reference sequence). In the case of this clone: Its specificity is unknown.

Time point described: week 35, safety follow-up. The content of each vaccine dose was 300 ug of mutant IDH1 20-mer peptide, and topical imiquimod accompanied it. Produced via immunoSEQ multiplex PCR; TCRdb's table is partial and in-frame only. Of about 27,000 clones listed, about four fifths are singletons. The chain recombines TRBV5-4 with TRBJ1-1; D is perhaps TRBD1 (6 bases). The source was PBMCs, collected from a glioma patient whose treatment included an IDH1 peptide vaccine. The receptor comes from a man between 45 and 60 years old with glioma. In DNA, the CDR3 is TGTGCCAGCAACATCGGGGGGAGGGGGGACACTGAAGCTTTCTTT. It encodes CASNIGGRGDTEAFF.